These 5 T cell receptor beta chains share one sample of origin, sequenced in a study of OX40 agonist ivuxolimab in advanced cancers. The data were produced by immunoSEQ multiplex PCR, yet TCRdb's version contains in-frame clones alone and is incomplete. The table has about 58,000 clones, 75% to 90% seen once. The specimen comprised CD4+ or CD8+ T cells sorted from blood, sampled in a trial of the OX40 agonist ivuxolimab. Source of these receptors: an adult with an advanced solid tumor such as melanoma, head and neck, liver or kidney cancer.

J is TRBJ2-5 and V is TRBV29-1; 9 nucleotides align to TRBD1. The J call may not be correct, given that the DNA end is closer to TRBJ2-7. This CDR3 has 18 residues. Per the germline V gene, CDR1 is SQVTM and CDR2 is ANQGSEA. The CDR3 here is CSVECPPAGQGEPYEQYF. CDR3 DNA: TGCAGCGTTGAATGCCCCCCCGCGGGACAGGGAGAGCCCTACGAGCAGTACTTC.

This clone has just one count. This sequence joins TRBV14 and TRBJ2-5; weak D call: TRBD1 (5 bases). The germline V gene has CDR1 SGHDN and CDR2 FVKESK. V lost 4 bases and J 5 bases, leaving 14 bases between the germline ends. The CDR3 sequence is 14 residues long. CDR3 in amino acids: CASSRQQPRETQYF. The CDR3 nucleotides read TGTGCCAGCAGCCGACAGCAACCGAGGGAGACCCAGTACTTC.

The V call is TRBV7-3, the J call TRBJ2-3; 7 positions match TRBD1. V gave up 1 base and J gave up 2 bases; unmatched junction bases: 3. Germline V gene data show CDR1 as SGHTA and CDR2 as FQGTGA. CDR3 length equals 15 residues. CDR3 sequence (DNA): TGTGCCAGCAGCTTAATGACAGGGATCACAGATACGCAGTATTTT. Protein: CASSLMTGITDTQYF.

The CDR3, as DNA: TGCAGCGTTCGGGTCCCAGGGGGAAACATTCAGTACTTC. Its protein product is CSVRVPGGNIQYF. V is TRBV29-1 and J is TRBJ2-4; the match to TRBD1 covers 7 bases. Unmatched junction bases numbered 7, after V lost 5 bases and J lost 6 bases. This CDR3 region has 13 residues. Per germline, CDR1 SQVTM and CDR2 ANQGSEA. Variable domain in full (rest from reference TRBV29-1 and TRBJ2-4): SAVISQKPSRDICQRGTSLTIQCQVDSQVTMMFWYRQQPGQSLTLIATANQGSEATYESGFVIDKFPISRPNLTFSTLTVSNMSPEDSSIYLCSVRVPGGNIQYFGAGTRLSVL.

The V call is TRBV12-5, the J call TRBJ2-3, with D possibly being TRBD1 (5 bases). Trimming left V 0 bases short and J 2 bases short, with 12 bases between. Germline V CDR1 and CDR2: LGHNT, FRNRAP. The CDR3 has 16 residues. For the CDR3, the DNA is TGTGCTAGTGGTTTGGTCAGGGATGGGGCCACAGATACGCAGTATTTT. This sequence encodes CASGLVRDGATDTQYF.